This T cell receptor (beta chain) emerged from a study of precursors of human CD4 cytotoxic T cells (dated by TCRdb to the late 2010s). For context, the study as a whole: In total, CD4+ memory subsets from roughly 15 donors went into the bulk TCR-seq analysis. TCR-seq analysis of 12 to 15 donors yielded TCRalpha and TCRbeta chain sequences (table S7). Results and caveats for the whole study, not just this receptor: Some bulk TCR-seq comparisons included only about 95% of the 14 donors, suggesting not every subset was available for every donor. A larger fraction of IL-7Rhigh TEMRA clonotypes than of TEM or TCM clonotypes was made up of expanded effector clonotypes. According to the authors, an observational design in humans cannot definitively determine the direction of differentiation between precursor and effector cells. Compared with TCM and TEM subsets, the IL-7Rhigh and IL-7R- TEMRA subsets had more restricted TCR repertoires, with lower diversity and more expanded clonotypes.

This clonotype is described as large (0.1 to 1%). Its target antigen remains unknown. Per-base quality was not reported, and no clone a single base away is much larger than it. TCRdb records Illumina MiSeq as the sequencer. The paper's processing steps were these. The Shannon-Wiener index, calculated in VDJtools, was used to measure repertoire diversity. A TCRbeta clonotype counted as expanded if its clonotype frequency was 3 or higher. TCRdb itself trimmed the public reads at Q25 with fastp, ran MiXCR and retained productive beta chains. Entries are consolidated by CDR3 protein sequence, retaining the most common genes and DNA. The V and J calls follow TCRdb's processing rather than the paper's. This sample has several hundred distinct CDR3 sequences in its table, and 14% of those were observed once. The ten largest account for over 9.5% of the sample. Bulk UMI-based TCR sequencing was performed on four sorted CD4+ memory subsets (TCM, TEM, IL-7Rhigh TEMRA, IL-7R- TEMRA) to test a precursor-effector relationship among CD4 cytotoxic T cells. Cells were obtained from peripheral blood mononuclear cells isolated from human blood.

V lost 0 bases and J lost 7 bases, and the count of bases not matched to a germline gene is 6. Based on the germline V gene (reference sequence), the CDR1 and CDR2 sequences are DFQATT and SNEGSKA. The CDR3, from cysteine to phenylalanine, totals 14 residues. The sequence is cut down to CDR3 DNA, 42 bases in frame from base 1. The chain links TRBV20-1 with TRBJ2-5; the central 9 bases match TRBD1. The TCR was taken from a human donor in good health. The specimen sequenced was memory CD4+ T cells from blood (PBMCs). Read as DNA, the sequence is TGCAGTGCTAGAGACCGGGACAGGGATTGGACCCAGTACTTC. The encoded protein is CSARDRDRDWTQYF.